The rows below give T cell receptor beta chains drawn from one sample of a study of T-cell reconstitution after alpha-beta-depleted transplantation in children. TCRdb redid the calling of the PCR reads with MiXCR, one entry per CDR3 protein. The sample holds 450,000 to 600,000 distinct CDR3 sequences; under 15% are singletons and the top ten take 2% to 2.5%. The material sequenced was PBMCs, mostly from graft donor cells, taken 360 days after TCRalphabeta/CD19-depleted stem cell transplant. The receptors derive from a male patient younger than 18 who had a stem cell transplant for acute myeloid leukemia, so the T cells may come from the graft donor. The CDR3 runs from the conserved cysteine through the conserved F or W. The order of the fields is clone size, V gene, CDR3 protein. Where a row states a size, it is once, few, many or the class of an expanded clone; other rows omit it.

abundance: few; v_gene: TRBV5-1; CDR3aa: CASDAVGPLYEQYF
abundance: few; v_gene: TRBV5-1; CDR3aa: CASRYDGREQFF
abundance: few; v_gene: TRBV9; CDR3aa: CASSVGPWGGKVYEQYF
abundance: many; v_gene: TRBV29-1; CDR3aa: CSVELPSSSYEQYF
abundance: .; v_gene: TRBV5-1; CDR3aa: CASSLVRRQETQYF
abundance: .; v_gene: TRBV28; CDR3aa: CASSFIDRYREQYF
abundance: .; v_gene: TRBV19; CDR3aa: CASSGFAGLTDTQYF
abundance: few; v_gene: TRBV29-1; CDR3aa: CSVEEVYEQYF
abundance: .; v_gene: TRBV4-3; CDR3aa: CASSQTTGQGDIQHF
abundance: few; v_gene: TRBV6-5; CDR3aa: CASVYRAEPSEAFF
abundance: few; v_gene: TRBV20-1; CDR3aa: CSASSRSGRAEIF
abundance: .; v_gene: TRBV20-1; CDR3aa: CSAREGQVPHEQFF
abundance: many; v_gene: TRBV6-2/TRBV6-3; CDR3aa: CASSYQAPTDTGELFF
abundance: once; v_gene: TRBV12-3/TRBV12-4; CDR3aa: CASSLYTFGEQYF
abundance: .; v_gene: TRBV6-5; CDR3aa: CASSLGTVMETQYF
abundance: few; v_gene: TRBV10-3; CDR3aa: CAISGGGLGYSPLHF
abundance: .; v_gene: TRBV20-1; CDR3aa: CSARGLNTEAFF
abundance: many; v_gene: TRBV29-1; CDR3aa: CSVGQGAKQPQHF
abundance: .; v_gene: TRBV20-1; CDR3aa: CSALRDSYEQYF
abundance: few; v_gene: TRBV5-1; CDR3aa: CASSDQGQETYEQYF
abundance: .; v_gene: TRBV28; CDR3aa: CASSFYISLKEANTGELFF
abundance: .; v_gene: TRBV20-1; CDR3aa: CCASFRGSGTENYEQYF
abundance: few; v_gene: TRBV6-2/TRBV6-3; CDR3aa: CASSPFFGEQFF
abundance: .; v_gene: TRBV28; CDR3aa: CATTVAGDDTQYF
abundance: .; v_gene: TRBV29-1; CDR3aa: CSVAPVLGRQETQYF
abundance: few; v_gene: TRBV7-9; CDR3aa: CASSYGPRGFDEQYF
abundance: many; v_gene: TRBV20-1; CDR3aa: CSARTSGSSYEQYF
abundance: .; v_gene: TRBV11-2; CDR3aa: CASSWAPGLAGVPTGELFF
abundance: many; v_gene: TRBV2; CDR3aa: CASSAATRGSTRLAKNIQYF
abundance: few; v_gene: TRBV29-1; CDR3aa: CSVGRQNTGELFF
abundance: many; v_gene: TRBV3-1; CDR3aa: CASSQGVARGNEQFF
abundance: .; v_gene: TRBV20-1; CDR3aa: CSAAAVAGVLSGYEQYF
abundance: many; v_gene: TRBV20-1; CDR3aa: CSARRDRTLNTGELFF
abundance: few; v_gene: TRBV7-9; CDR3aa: CASSPQATGISYEQYF
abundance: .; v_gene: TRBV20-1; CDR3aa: CSAPRYRAGEQYF
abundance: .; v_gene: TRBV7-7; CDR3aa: CASSGRAGKYNEQFF
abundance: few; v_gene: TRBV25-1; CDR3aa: CASSEYRISYEQYF
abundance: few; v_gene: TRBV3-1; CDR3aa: CASSQIAVTGELFF
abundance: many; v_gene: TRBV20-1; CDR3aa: CSVKRAGLAGVYNEQFF
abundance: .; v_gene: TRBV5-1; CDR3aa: CASSWGLAGVTGELFF
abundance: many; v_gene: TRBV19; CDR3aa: CASGDRGFYEQYF
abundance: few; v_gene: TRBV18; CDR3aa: CASSPGMKTQYF
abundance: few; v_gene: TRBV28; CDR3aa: CASTLESGDTQYF
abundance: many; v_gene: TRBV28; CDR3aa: CASSLGSGRQSSYEQYF
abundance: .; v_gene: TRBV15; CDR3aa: CATSRDPRLAAYEQYF